These 22 T cell receptor beta chains share one sample of origin, sequenced in a study of blood T cells in healthy people across ages. A sample-barcoded 5' primer and a J-beta primer mix were used in a second PCR of about 6 to 12 cycles. TCRdb processed the 5' RACE reads anew with MiXCR; each CDR3 protein has one entry. The sample includes around 750,000 distinct CDR3 sequences, 50% to 65% seen only once; the top ten take roughly two fifths. Material for sequencing was blood. The source of these receptors is an elderly man in good health.

This clonotype was seen more than once but under ten times. The V and J genes are TRBV3-1 and TRBJ2-4; D not resolved. The J call may be in error: the DNA end matches TRBJ2-7 better. CDR1 is LGHDT, CDR2 YNNKEL, per germline (reference sequence). The CDR3 is made up of 14 amino acids. CDR3 coding DNA: TGTGCCAGCAGCCAAGGGTGGGTGGTGGGCGAGCAGTACTTC. Translation: CASSQGWVVGEQYF.

V is TRBV27 and J is TRBJ2-5; D tentatively reads TRBD1 or TRBD2 (5 bases each). Germline V gene data show CDR1 as MNHEY and CDR2 as SMNVEV (reference sequence). V was trimmed by 6 bases and J by 11 bases, leaving 22 bases between them. The CDR3 extends over 14 amino acids. CDR3 region: CASSIGTLNNEQYF. In DNA, the CDR3 is TGTGCCAGCAGCATCGGGACCCTTAACAATGAGCAGTACTTC.

J is TRBJ2-5 and V is TRBV6-5; perhaps TRBD2 as D (6 bases). V lost 2 bases and J lost 4, with 11 bases in between. CDR3 size: 14 residues. Germline CDR1 reads MNHEY; CDR2 reads SVGAGI. The CDR3 nucleotides are TGTGCCAGCAGTTACGGGCTAGCGTCAGAGACCCAGTACTTC. It codes for CASSYGLASETQYF.

V gene TRBV6-5 combines with J gene TRBJ2-7; possibly TRBD1 for D (6 bases). Germline CDR1 and CDR2: MNHEY and SVGAGI. Between the trimmed V and J ends, which lost 5 bases and 0 bases, there was a span of 17 bases. CDR3 length: 16 residues. The CDR3 DNA reads as TGTGCCAGCAGTCTCAGCAAGGCAGGGGCCTCCTACGAGCAGTACTTC. This encodes CASSLSKAGASYEQYF.

The chain uses TRBV6-2 or TRBV6-3 and TRBJ2-5, with unresolved D. Trimming removed 4 bases from V and 1 base from J, with 10 bases in between. Germline lookup yields CDR1 MNHEY and CDR2 SVGEGT. This CDR3 is 14 amino acids long. CDR3 sequence reads: CASSLFKGQETQYF. CDR3 bases: TGTGCCAGCAGTTTATTCAAGGGCCAAGAGACCCAGTACTTC.

The V call is TRBV5-1, the J call TRBJ2-7, with D possibly called TRBD1 or TRBD2 (5 bases each). In germline, CDR1 is SGHRS, CDR2 YFSETQ. The V and J ends lost 7 bases and 2 bases respectively, with 16 bases between them. The CDR3 consists of 14 residues. CDR3 nucleotide sequence: TGCGCCAGCTCCCAGTCGGGGCTTCCCTACGAGCAGTACTTC. It translates to CASSQSGLPYEQYF.

The chain recombines TRBV20-1 with TRBJ2-7; the D gene is possibly TRBD1 (6 bases). The CDR3 has 14 amino acids. The germline gives CDR1 DFQATT, CDR2 SNEGSKA (reference sequence). V lost 6 bases and J 9 bases, leaving 24 bases between the germline ends. In nucleotides, the CDR3 is TGCAGTGCCTCCTTACTCCTGACAGGAGTAAGGCAGTACTTC. As protein: CSASLLLTGVRQYF.

This clonotype was found once. The chain carries TRBV21-1 and TRBJ1-5. TRBV21-1 is given as a pseudogene. This CDR3 comprises 16 residues. The CDR3 DNA is TGTGCCAGCAGCTTTACCGCGGCAGGGAAACAATCAGCCCAGCATTTT. Encoded protein: CASSFTAAGKQSAQHF.

The gene calls are TRBV28 and TRBJ2-1; D assignment may be TRBD1 or TRBD2 (5 bases each). Trimming pared 1 base from V and 9 bases from J, leaving 19 bases between. CDR1 and CDR2 (germline): MDHEN, SYDVKM. This CDR3 region has 16 residues. The CDR3 protein is CASSLSNGKGTGEQFF. In DNA form, the CDR3 reads TGTGCCAGCAGTTTATCCAACGGTAAGGGGACCGGTGAGCAGTTCTTC.

This clonotype was observed a few times. J is TRBJ2-7 and V is TRBV6-2 or TRBV6-3; 7 bases fit TRBD2. V gave up 0 bases and J gave up 0 bases; unmatched junction bases: 2. Per germline, CDR1 MNHEY and CDR2 SVGEGT. The CDR3 covers 15 residues. The CDR3 bases are TGTGCCAGCAGTTACTCGGGGACTATCTCCTACGAGCAGTACTTC. This translates into CASSYSGTISYEQYF.

V and J are TRBV5-1 and TRBJ2-5; 9 positions agree with TRBD1. Matching the DNA end better, TRBJ2-7 makes the J call doubtful. CDR1 and CDR2 (germline): SGHRS, YFSETQ. This CDR3 has 15 residues. In DNA form, the CDR3 reads TGCGCCAGCAGCCCCGGTCCCGGGACAGGGATCGAGCAGTACTTC. Amino acids: CASSPGPGTGIEQYF.

For this clonotype: A read error may produce the germline difference seen at one junction end. The chain recombines TRBV13 with TRBJ2-1; no definite D call. Germline V CDR1 and CDR2: PRHDT, FYEKMQ (reference sequence). The CDR3 contains 15 residues. CDR3 coding DNA: TGTGCCAGCACGACCGGCCCACATACTTACAATGGGCAGTTCTTC. Its protein product is CASTTGPHTYNGQFF.

V gene TRBV11-2 combines with J gene TRBJ2-1; TRBD2 matches 10 bases. Losses at the gene ends were 4 bases for V and 9 bases for J; bases not matched to a gene: 6. Germline CDR1 reads SGHAT; CDR2 reads FQNNGV. The CDR3 runs 14 residues. This chain's CDR3 is CASSSSGRATEQFF. CDR3 sequence (DNA): TGTGCCAGCAGCTCCAGCGGGAGGGCCACTGAGCAGTTCTTC.

The chain combines TRBV6-5 with TRBJ2-5; 8 bases match TRBD1. The V gene end was trimmed by 2 bases and the J gene end by 5 bases; junction bases not matched to a gene: 7. Germline CDR1 reads MNHEY; CDR2 reads SVGAGI. The CDR3 is 15 residues long. This CDR3 reads CASSYAGGFGETQYF. DNA of the CDR3: TGTGCCAGCAGTTACGCAGGGGGCTTTGGGGAGACCCAGTACTTC.

The chain couples TRBV5-4 to TRBJ2-3; D remains ambiguous. The V end was cut by 4 bases, the J end by 3 bases, with 15 bases between. The V gene's germline CDR1 is SGHNT and CDR2 YYREEE (reference sequence). The CDR3 has 15 amino acids. CDR3 DNA: TGTGCCAGCAGCCTGACGGCTCCCCGAACAGATACGCAGTATTTT. Its protein is CASSLTAPRTDTQYF.

This clonotype was counted a few times. The chain links TRBV24-1 to TRBJ2-2; maybe TRBD1 (6 bases). Between the trimmed V and J ends, which lost 4 bases and 5 bases, there was a span of 10 bases. CDR1 is KGHDR, CDR2 SFDVKD, per germline. This CDR3 has 14 amino acids. The CDR3 protein is CATSERDITGELFF. CDR3 nucleotides: TGTGCCACCAGTGAACGGGACATAACCGGGGAGCTGTTTTTT.

This clonotype was seen once. The rearrangement uses TRBV2 and TRBJ2-3; D unclear. Trimming cost V 2 bases and J 14 bases, with 17 bases left between them. There are 13 residues in the CDR3. Per the germline V gene, CDR1 is SNHLY and CDR2 is FYNNEI. This CDR3 is CASSETEHRYAYF. DNA for the CDR3: TGTGCCAGCAGTGAAACGGAGCACAGATACGCGTATTTT. The variable domain in full, with the rest retrieved from reference TRBV2 and TRBJ2-3, is EPEVTQTPSHQVTQMGQEVILRCVPISNHLYFYWYRQILGQKVEFLVSFYNNEISEKSEIFDDQFSVERPDGSNFTLKIRSTKLEDSAMYFCASSETEHRYAYFGPGTRLTVL.

This clonotype appeared a few times. This sequence joins TRBV2 and TRBJ2-1; 11 bases are shared with TRBD2. The CDR3 has 15 residues. Germline CDR1 is SNHLY and CDR2 is FYNNEI. Losses at the gene ends were 4 bases for V and 7 bases for J; bases not matched to a gene: 6. The CDR3 coding sequence is TGTGCCAGCAGTGTAGTGACTAGCGGGATAAATGAGCAGTTCTTC. Translated, it gives CASSVVTSGINEQFF.

The chain couples TRBV7-2 to TRBJ1-1, with no clear D. CDR1 SGHTA and CDR2 FQGNSA come from the germline V gene. This CDR3 is 15 amino acids long. V shed 3 bases and J shed 1 base, with 12 bases lying between them. CDR3 amino acids: CASSLRGGGNTEAFF. For the CDR3, the DNA is TGTGCCAGCAGCTTGAGAGGAGGTGGGAACACTGAAGCTTTCTTT.

The V call is TRBV5-1, the J call TRBJ2-1; no clear D gene. The CDR3 totals 12 residues. With 4 bases removed from V and 5 bases from J, the gap between germline ends came to 7 bases. Germline lookup yields CDR1 SGHRS and CDR2 YFSETQ. CDR3 DNA sequence: TGCGCCAGCAGCGGGGTGGACAATGAGCAGTTCTTC. As protein: CASSGVDNEQFF.

This clonotype is a singleton in its sample. V and J are TRBV18 and TRBJ2-7, with a tentative D call TRBD1 (6 bases). The CDR3 sequence is 16 residues long. From germline, CDR1 is KGHSH and CDR2 LQKENI. Deletions cut 0 bases from V and 7 bases from J, with 19 bases between. As DNA, the CDR3 is TGTGCCAGCTCACCACCGCAGGGGCCCCCGGACAATGAGCAGTACTTC. It translates to CASSPPQGPPDNEQYF. Full variable domain (missing parts from reference TRBV18 and TRBJ2-7): NAGVMQNPRHLVRRRGQEARLRCSPMKGHSHVYWYRQLPEEGLKFMVYLQKENIIDESGMPKERFSAEFPKEGPSILRIQQVVRGDSAAYFCASSPPQGPPDNEQYFGPGTRLTVT.

The chain uses TRBV28 and TRBJ2-5; TRBD2 matches 7 bases. The V segment lost 6 bases and the J segment 11 bases; nucleotides outside the gene matches: 18. The CDR3 runs to 15 residues. Germline loops: CDR1 MDHEN, CDR2 SYDVKM. The chain's CDR3 is CASSRRDYPNNEQYF. The CDR3, as DNA: TGTGCCAGCAGCCGCCGGGACTACCCGAACAATGAGCAGTACTTC.